The text below deals with one TCR beta chain. These data originate in a study of blood T cell repertoires in COVID-19. Looking at the study overall: The study drew acute and convalescent COVID-19 samples from the United States, Italy and Spain. PBMCs, B-cell-depleted T cells, or T cells provided the cDNA or gDNA that made up the material.

How the authors handled the data: Estimation of nucleated cell counts was performed using reference gene primer amplification. TCRdb keeps only in-frame clones here, not all; method: immunoSEQ multiplex PCR. V, J and clone size derive from that table, while D and trimming were established from the DNA sequence. The data hold about 230,000 clones, with over 80% observed a single time. Per the germline V gene, CDR1 is KGHSH and CDR2 is LQKENI. The CDR3 sequence is 19 residues long. J gave up 6 bases and V 6 bases, and 20 bases lay outside the gene matches. The sequenced material came from peripheral blood. This rearrangement joins TRBV18 to TRBJ1-6; TRBD1 matches 7 bases. The clonotype was recovered from a woman aged 70-85 years with active or convalescent COVID-19. The DNA of the CDR3 is TGTGCCAGCTCCCTAATCGGAGGGGGCCTAGGCGCGGGTAATTCACCCCTCCACTTT. Translation gives CASSLIGGGLGAGNSPLHF.